This is a list of T cell receptor beta chains from one sample in a study of blood T cell repertoires in COVID-19. Measured with immunoSEQ multiplex PCR; TCRdb has only the in-frame clones, and not every one. The table shows roughly 40,000 clones, with about 86% occurring only once. Sequencing was performed on peripheral blood. The receptors shown here come from a man aged 65 to 85 with acute or convalescent COVID-19. The CDR3 runs from the conserved cysteine through the conserved F or W. A D gene is named only where the DNA matches it firmly. Size is omitted from some rows. Given values are once, few, many or a class for expanded clones.

d_call	v_call	j_call	clone_size	cdr3_aa	cdr3_nt
-	TRBV2	TRBJ1-1	-	CASNAHSPGGNTEAFF	TGTGCCAGCAACGCCCACAGCCCGGGGGGGAACACTGAAGCTTTCTTT
TRBD2	TRBV2	TRBJ2-4	-	CASSEGLAGLDIQYF	TGTGCCAGCAGTGAGGGACTAGCGGGGTTAGACATTCAGTACTTC
-	TRBV29-1	TRBJ2-3	-	CSVAVSATGDTQYF	TGCAGCGTTGCTGTGAGTGCGACTGGAGATACGCAGTATTTT
-	TRBV7-2	TRBJ1-1	-	CASSFNSGGETEAFF	TGTGCCAGCAGCTTTAATTCGGGGGGAGAAACTGAAGCTTTCTTT
-	TRBV5-6	TRBJ2-7	-	CASSPLAGGPYEQYF	TGTGCCAGCAGCCCCCTTGCCGGGGGACCCTACGAGCAGTACTTC
-	TRBV3-1/TRBV3-2	TRBJ1-1	-	CASRGTSEAFF	TGTGCCAGCAGGGGGACATCCGAAGCTTTCTTT
-	TRBV12-3/TRBV12-4	TRBJ2-4	once	CASSFRNIQYF	TGTGCCAGCAGTTTCAGAAACATTCAGTACTTC
TRBD1	TRBV10-3	TRBJ2-2	-	CAISEQGVNTGELFF	TGTGCCATCAGTGAACAGGGGGTTAACACCGGGGAGCTGTTTTTT
TRBD1	TRBV19	TRBJ2-7	-	CASSTRGQPYEQYF	TGTGCCAGTAGTACCAGGGGGCAACCCTACGAGCAGTACTTC
-	TRBV11-2	TRBJ2-5	-	CASSLRGIQETQYF	TGTGCCAGCAGCTTAAGGGGCATACAAGAGACCCAGTACTTC
-	TRBV10-3	TRBJ1-5	-	CAISEEATTLPQHF	TGTGCCATCAGTGAGGAGGCCACCACGTTGCCCCAGCATTTT
TRBD2	TRBV18	TRBJ2-1	-	CASSPTLAGGNNEQFF	TGTGCCAGCTCACCTACCCTAGCGGGGGGGAATAATGAGCAGTTCTTC
TRBD2	TRBV2	TRBJ2-3	-	CASSASGVTDTQYF	TGTGCCAGCAGTGCGAGCGGGGTGACAGATACGCAGTATTTT
-	TRBV7-2	TRBJ1-3	-	CASSLVGSTGNTIYF	TGTGCCAGCAGCTTAGTCGGTAGCACTGGAAACACCATATATTTT
-	TRBV12-3/TRBV12-4	TRBJ2-1	-	CASRALSDEQFF	TGTGCCAGCAGAGCCCTAAGTGATGAGCAGTTCTTC
TRBD1	TRBV10-3	TRBJ1-3	-	CAISRDRGPAAGNTIYF	TGTGCCATCAGTAGAGACAGGGGGCCTGCCGCGGGAAACACCATATATTTT
-	TRBV6-5	TRBJ2-5	-	CASSRDSYDGETQYF	TGTGCCAGCAGTCGGGACTCCTATGACGGGGAGACCCAGTACTTC
TRBD2	TRBV10-3	TRBJ2-7	-	CAISLTSGRAWDYEQYF	TGTGCCATCAGCCTCACTAGCGGGAGGGCCTGGGACTACGAGCAGTACTTC
-	TRBV7-9	TRBJ2-7	-	CASSLAGVTYEQYF	TGTGCCAGCAGCTTAGCAGGGGTCACCTACGAGCAGTACTTC